The 27 T cell receptor beta chains below come from one sample, sequenced in a study of T-cell reconstitution after alpha-beta-depleted transplantation in children. A TCRbeta library incorporating unique molecular identifiers was prepared. MiXCR, applied by TCRdb to the PCR reads, yields one record per CDR3 protein. Found here are around 410,000 distinct CDR3 sequences, under 13% of them singletons; the top ten hold approximately 5%. Sequencing used PBMCs from the stem cell graft donor, obtained from the stem cell graft. Receptors were obtained from a human donor who donated a stem cell graft to a child with acute myeloid leukemia.

The table lists this clonotype with many counts. V gene TRBV12-3 or TRBV12-4 combines with J gene TRBJ2-6; D is uncertain. V lost 3 bases, J lost 0 bases, and 9 bases lay in between. The CDR3 runs to 16 residues. CDR3 sequence reads: CASSLRVSSGANVLTF. CDR3 nucleotides: TGTGCCAGCAGTTTGCGAGTTAGCTCTGGGGCCAACGTCCTGACTTTC.

The rearrangement links TRBV20-1 to TRBJ2-5; D is possibly TRBD1 or TRBD2 (5 bases each). Germline CDR1 is DFQATT and CDR2 is SNEGSKA (reference sequence). CDR3 length: 13 residues. V lost 6 bases and J 1 base, leaving 12 bases between the germline ends. This CDR3 is CSAQRGLQETQYF. CDR3 sequence (DNA): TGCAGTGCCCAACGGGGCCTCCAAGAGACCCAGTACTTC.

The CDR3 is CASSYPASGDTQYF. In DNA, the CDR3 is TGCGCCAGCAGCTATCCCGCTTCGGGGGATACGCAGTATTTT. This chain uses TRBV5-1 with TRBJ2-3, with TRBD2 as a possible D gene (5 bases). The CDR3 runs to 14 residues. Germline V gives CDR1 SGHRS, CDR2 YFSETQ. The V and J ends lost 3 bases and 6 bases respectively, with 14 bases between them.

This clonotype was observed a handful of times. Sequence at one end of the junction differs from germline and may be a read error. The J gene is TRBJ2-1, the V gene TRBV5-6, with D perhaps TRBD1 (5 bases). This CDR3 comprises 16 residues. Germline-derived CDR1 and CDR2 are SGHDT and YYEEEE. CDR3 sequence: CASSLGGQGSYDEQFF. DNA for the CDR3: TGTGCCAGCAGCTTGGGCGGTCAGGGTTCCTACGATGAGCAGTTCTTC.

This sequence joins TRBV12-3 or TRBV12-4 and TRBJ1-3, with TRBD1 matching over 7 bases. CDR3 length equals 14 residues. The J segment lost 2 bases and the V segment lost 8 bases, leaving 6 bases of the junction unmatched. In nucleotides, the CDR3 is TGTGCCAGCCGTGTAGGGGGCGCTGGAAACACCATATATTTT. Its translation is CASRVGGAGNTIYF.

The chain carries TRBV10-3 and TRBJ1-5; no reliable D call. V shed 2 bases and J shed 4 bases, with 6 bases lying between them. This CDR3 spans 13 amino acids. Germline V gene sequence: CDR1 ENHRY, CDR2 SYGVKD. CDR3 DNA: TGTGCCATCAGTGAGAGTTTGAATCAGCCCCAGCATTTT. Its protein product is CAISESLNQPQHF.

V and J are TRBV5-4 and TRBJ1-6, with D perhaps matching TRBD1 (6 bases). The CDR3 runs to 14 residues. V lost 4 bases and J 7 bases, leaving 12 bases between the germline ends. The germline gives CDR1 SGHNT, CDR2 YYREEE (reference sequence). DNA for the CDR3: TGTGCCAGCAGCACTACAGGGATCAATTCACCCCTCCACTTT. This translates into CASSTTGINSPLHF.

About this clonotype: One end of the junction does not line up with germline, which may come from a read error. For the CDR3, the DNA is TGTGCCAGCAGCCCCCCGGGACAGGGGACCACCGGGGAGCCGTTTTTT. Translation: CASSPPGQGTTGEPFF. The rearrangement uses TRBV3-1 and TRBJ2-2, with 10 bases aligning to TRBD1. CDR3 length: 16 amino acids. The V gene's germline CDR1 is LGHDT and CDR2 YNNKEL (reference sequence).

This clonotype was counted many times. J is TRBJ1-4 and V is TRBV7-2, with D uncertain. Trimming left V 3 bases short and J 2 bases short, with 13 bases between. The CDR3 sequence is 16 residues long. Germline-derived CDR1 and CDR2 are SGHTA and FQGNSA. The CDR3 region is CASSFSRRSTNEKLFF. In DNA form, the CDR3 reads TGTGCCAGCAGCTTTTCAAGGCGTTCCACTAATGAAAAACTGTTTTTT.

The table lists this clonotype with a few counts. The V call is TRBV7-8, the J call TRBJ2-7; D is possibly TRBD1 (6 bases). The CDR3 is made up of 15 amino acids. Trimming removed 6 bases from V and 3 bases from J, with 18 bases in between. In germline, CDR1 is SGHVS, CDR2 FQNEAQ. In DNA form, the CDR3 reads TGTGCCAGCAGTGGATTAGGACAGACTAACTACGAGCAGTACTTC. Translated: CASSGLGQTNYEQYF.

This clonotype has just a few counts. J is TRBJ2-1 and V is TRBV6-1, with D perhaps TRBD2 (6 bases). The germline V gene has CDR1 MNHNS and CDR2 SASEGT. The ends were cut back, 10 bases at V and 7 bases at J, with 20 bases in the middle. The CDR3 runs to 14 residues. The CDR3 DNA follows: TGTGCCACCGGGAGACAAGGCTGGAATAATGAGCAGTTCTTC. Its protein product is CATGRQGWNNEQFF.

The chain has TRBV10-3 and TRBJ2-1; 11 bases are a match to TRBD2. Trimming at V came to 1 base and at J to 5 bases, leaving 4 bases not matched to a gene. The CDR3 runs 16 residues. Per germline, CDR1 ENHRY and CDR2 SYGVKD. The CDR3 sequence: CAISEYPSGRHNEQFF. The DNA for the CDR3 is TGTGCCATCAGTGAGTACCCTAGCGGGAGGCACAATGAGCAGTTCTTC.

This clonotype was counted at least ten times. The rearrangement joins TRBV29-1 to TRBJ2-3, with D tentatively TRBD1 (6 bases). V lost 7 bases and J lost 10, with 15 bases in between. Germline V gene data show CDR1 as SQVTM and CDR2 as ANQGSEA. This CDR3 comprises 11 residues. The CDR3 DNA follows: TGCAGCGGCCTCCGACAGGCGTCGCAGTATTTT. Translating it yields CSGLRQASQYF.

There are a few counts of this clonotype. V gene TRBV29-1 combines with J gene TRBJ2-5, with TRBD1 as a possible D gene (5 bases). Deletions cut 5 bases from V and 1 base from J, with 14 bases between. CDR3 length equals 14 residues. Germline lookup yields CDR1 SQVTM and CDR2 ANQGSEA. The CDR3 DNA follows: TGCAGCGTTATTGACAATGGGGCCCAAGAGACCCAGTACTTC. Its translation is CSVIDNGAQETQYF. The whole variable domain, remainder taken from reference TRBV29-1 and TRBJ2-5, is SAVISQKPSRDICQRGTSLTIQCQVDSQVTMMFWYRQQPGQSLTLIATANQGSEATYESGFVIDKFPISRPNLTFSTLTVSNMSPEDSSIYLCSVIDNGAQETQYFGPGTRLLVL.

This clonotype was seen ten or more times. The V gene is TRBV20-1, the J gene TRBJ2-5, with D possibly being TRBD1 or TRBD2 (5 bases each). V lost 2 bases and J 1 base, leaving 8 bases between the germline ends. The length of the CDR3 is 13 residues. Germline V gives CDR1 DFQATT, CDR2 SNEGSKA (reference sequence). This CDR3 is CSARRDGQETQYF. CDR3 nucleotides: TGCAGTGCTAGACGGGACGGCCAAGAGACCCAGTACTTC.

There are a few counts of this clonotype. This may be a read error, as it is one base from a much larger clone. The J gene is TRBJ2-3, the V gene TRBV20-1; 9 bases line up with TRBD2. The germline V gene encodes CDR1 DFQATT and CDR2 SNEGSKA (reference sequence). The CDR3 covers 17 residues. The CDR3 DNA reads as TGCTGTGCTAGATCAGCGGGGGGCCGAGGAGTCACAGATACGCAGTATTTT. It specifies CCARSAGGRGVTDTQYF.

This clonotype was detected a few times. The J gene is TRBJ1-1, the V gene TRBV5-1; maybe TRBD1 (6 bases). The germline V gene encodes CDR1 SGHRS and CDR2 YFSETQ. Trimming stripped 4 bases from V and 0 bases from J, with 16 bases between. The CDR3 has 16 residues. CDR3 DNA: TGCGCCAGCAGCACGGTTCGGGGGCCGTTGAACACTGAAGCTTTCTTT. Amino acid sequence: CASSTVRGPLNTEAFF. The full variable domain, rest sourced from reference TRBV5-1 and TRBJ1-1, is KAGVTQTPRYLIKTRGQQVTLSCSPISGHRSVSWYQQTPGQGLQFLFEYFSETQRNKGNFPGRFSGRQFSNSRSEMNVSTLELGDSALYLCASSTVRGPLNTEAFFGQGTRLTVV.

This clonotype was observed a handful of times. The chain carries TRBV9 and TRBJ2-1, with D possibly being TRBD1 (5 bases). This CDR3 contains 13 residues. Germline V lookup: CDR1 SGDLS, CDR2 YYNGEE. Trimming shortened V by 4 bases and J by 7 bases, and 12 bases separated the two germline ends. CDR3 sequence (DNA): TGTGCCAGCAGCAGCGTCCAGGGAAATGAGCAGTTCTTC. It is translated as CASSSVQGNEQFF.

This clonotype was found a few times. J is TRBJ2-2 and V is TRBV29-1, with D possibly TRBD2 on 5 matching bases. Germline V gene sequence: CDR1 SQVTM, CDR2 ANQGSEA. V was shortened by 6 bases and J by 6 bases, with 11 bases between the two germline ends. This CDR3 is 12 amino acids long. The CDR3 reads CSVRRVAGELFF. As DNA, the CDR3 is TGCAGCGTCCGGCGGGTCGCCGGGGAGCTGTTTTTT.

This clonotype was detected a few times. The rearrangement uses TRBV5-1 and TRBJ2-2; D is perhaps TRBD2 (5 bases). The length of the CDR3 is 13 residues. V was shortened by 4 bases and J by 6 bases, with 10 bases between the two germline ends. Germline CDR1 and CDR2: SGHRS and YFSETQ. The CDR3 DNA sequence: TGCGCCAGCAGCCCTAGCATCGCCGGGGAGCTGTTTTTT. Its protein product is CASSPSIAGELFF.

The sample holds a few counts of this clonotype. This chain links TRBV7-9 with TRBJ1-1, with TRBD1 as a possible D gene (6 bases). V lost 4 bases and J 5 bases, leaving 14 bases between the germline ends. The CDR3 sequence is 14 residues long. Germline V gene lookup returns CDR1 SEHNR and CDR2 FQNEAQ (reference sequence). The CDR3 here is CASSSRQARTEAFF. The CDR3 DNA sequence: TGTGCCAGCAGCTCCCGACAGGCGCGAACTGAAGCTTTCTTT.

This clonotype was found a few times. This chain connects TRBV20-1 to TRBJ2-1, with 8 bases identical to TRBD2. The CDR3 has 14 residues. The ends lost 6 bases at V and 4 bases at J; junction bases unmatched: 8. Looked up from germline, CDR1 is DFQATT and CDR2 is SNEGSKA (reference sequence). CDR3: CSAPWGGGYNEQFF. CDR3 DNA: TGCAGTGCCCCGTGGGGCGGGGGGTACAATGAGCAGTTCTTC.

This clonotype occurred a few times. This chain uses TRBV7-2 with TRBJ2-1; 7 nucleotides line up with TRBD2. The CDR3 runs 16 residues. The junction had 13 bases not matched to a gene; V was cut back by 1 base and J by 10 bases. Germline V gene data show CDR1 as SGHTA and CDR2 as FQGNSA. CDR3 protein: CASSLVGGGPGSEQFF. CDR3 DNA: TGTGCCAGCAGCTTAGTGGGGGGAGGGCCAGGAAGCGAGCAGTTCTTC.

This clonotype was found many times. This chain joins TRBV5-5 and TRBJ1-1, with D possibly TRBD1 on 6 matching bases. This CDR3 spans 13 amino acids. The germline V gene has CDR1 SGHKS and CDR2 YYEKEE (reference sequence). Trimming stripped 6 bases from V and 0 bases from J, with 9 bases between. CDR3 nucleotides: TGTGCCAGCACAGAGGGGGTGAACACTGAAGCTTTCTTT. Encoded protein: CASTEGVNTEAFF.

This clonotype has a count of ten or more. The chain couples TRBV20-1 to TRBJ1-4, with D tentatively TRBD1 (6 bases). V lost 3 bases and J 6 bases, leaving 20 bases between the germline ends. CDR1 DFQATT and CDR2 SNEGSKA come from the germline V gene (reference sequence). This CDR3 is 16 amino acids long. CDR3 sequence reads: CSASYGGPRPYEKLFF. CDR3 sequence (DNA): TGCAGTGCTAGCTATGGGGGGCCCCGGCCCTATGAAAAACTGTTTTTT.

This chain links TRBV12-3 or TRBV12-4 with TRBJ2-3; D not resolved. Trimming removed 4 bases at V and 5 bases at J, with 13 bases between. CDR3 length: 14 amino acids. The CDR3 sequence: CASSSPSSGDTQYF. CDR3 nucleotides: TGTGCCAGCAGTTCCCCCTCCTCGGGAGATACGCAGTATTTT.

The CDR3 sequence is CSARGFRSGLAQSEREQYF. CDR3 nucleotide sequence: TGCAGTGCTAGAGGCTTTCGTTCGGGACTAGCACAATCAGAGCGGGAGCAGTACTTC. The V call is TRBV20-1, the J call TRBJ2-7; 9 bases are a match to TRBD2. CDR1 is DFQATT, CDR2 SNEGSKA, per germline (reference sequence). The CDR3 spans 19 residues. The trim removed 1 base at V and 7 bases at J, leaving 23 bases unmatched.